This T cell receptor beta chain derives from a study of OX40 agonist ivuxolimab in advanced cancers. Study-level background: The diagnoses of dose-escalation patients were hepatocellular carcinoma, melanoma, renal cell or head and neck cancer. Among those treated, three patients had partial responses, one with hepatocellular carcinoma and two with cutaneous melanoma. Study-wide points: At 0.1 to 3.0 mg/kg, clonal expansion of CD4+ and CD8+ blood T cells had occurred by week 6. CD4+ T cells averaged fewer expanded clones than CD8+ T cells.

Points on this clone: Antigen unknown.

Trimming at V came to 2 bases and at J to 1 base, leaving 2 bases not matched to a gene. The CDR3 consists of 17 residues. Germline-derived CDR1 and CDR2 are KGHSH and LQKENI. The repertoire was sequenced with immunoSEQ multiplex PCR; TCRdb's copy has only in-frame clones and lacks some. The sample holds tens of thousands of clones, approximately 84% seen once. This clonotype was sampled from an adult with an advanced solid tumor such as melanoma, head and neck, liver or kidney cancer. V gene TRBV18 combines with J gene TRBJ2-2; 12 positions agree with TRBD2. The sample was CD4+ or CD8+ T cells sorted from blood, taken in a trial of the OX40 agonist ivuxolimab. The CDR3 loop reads CASSPRTSGKNTGELFF. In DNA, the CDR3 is TGTGCCAGCTCACCAAGGACTAGCGGGAAGAACACCGGGGAGCTGTTTTTT.